The source of this TCR beta chain is a study of T cell repertoires in cytomegalovirus infection. Study-level information: Both recently identified HLA-C-restricted and well-studied HLA-B-restricted CMV epitopes were used in the study. Public TCR beta signature analysis indicated the presence of both CMV infection and matching HLA type.

TCRdb re-analysed the reads in MiXCR, keeping a single row per CDR3 protein. This table has about 60,000 distinct CDR3 sequences, just over 20% appearing once. Broader study findings: There were carriers of CMV plus the relevant HLA, and cumulative public TCR beta family frequency identified them. In two of eight donors, the top clonotype was HLA-C-restricted CMV-specific.

With respect to this clonotype: Its target is unknown.

This CDR3 spans 14 amino acids. V was shortened by 5 bases and J by 5 bases, with 12 bases between the two germline ends. Material: CD8+ T cells from cultured PBMCs, obtained from culture after CMV antigen stimulation. The chain employs TRBV12-3 or TRBV12-4 and TRBJ2-2; D remains unclear. The sequence came from a human donor in good health (CMV status not recorded). Some clones in this sample may be carry-over from other donors' samples. CDR3 nucleotide sequence: TGTGCCAGCAGTCCCCTGCCATGGACCGGGGAGCTGTTTTTT. This encodes CASSPLPWTGELFF.